The clone carrying this TCR beta chain was counted between two and nine times. Original processing methods: For nucleated cells, counts were estimated from reference gene primer amplification. Sequencing was performed with immunoSEQ multiplex PCR; in TCRdb, only in-frame clones are kept and a portion is missing. Clone size and V and J calls were adopted from that table, with D and trimming inferred from the DNA. The top ten clones hold 3.6% of a sample with hundreds of thousands of clones, roughly 85% of them seen once. The data were taken from a study of blood T cell repertoires in COVID-19. Cohort assignment relied on participant-reported clinical history. This TCR was sampled from a woman between 40 and 55 years old who had been exposed to COVID-19. The sample was PBMCs or T cells enriched from blood (not recorded which).

The DNA for the CDR3 is TGCGCCAGCAGCCAGGGGGCGGGGTCCTACAATGAGCAGTTCTTC. It encodes CASSQGAGSYNEQFF. The chain couples TRBV5-1 to TRBJ2-1; 8 bases are shared with TRBD1. Germline V CDR1 and CDR2: SGHRS, YFSETQ. CDR3 length: 15 amino acids. The J segment lost 1 base and the V segment lost 4 bases, leaving 4 bases of the junction unmatched.